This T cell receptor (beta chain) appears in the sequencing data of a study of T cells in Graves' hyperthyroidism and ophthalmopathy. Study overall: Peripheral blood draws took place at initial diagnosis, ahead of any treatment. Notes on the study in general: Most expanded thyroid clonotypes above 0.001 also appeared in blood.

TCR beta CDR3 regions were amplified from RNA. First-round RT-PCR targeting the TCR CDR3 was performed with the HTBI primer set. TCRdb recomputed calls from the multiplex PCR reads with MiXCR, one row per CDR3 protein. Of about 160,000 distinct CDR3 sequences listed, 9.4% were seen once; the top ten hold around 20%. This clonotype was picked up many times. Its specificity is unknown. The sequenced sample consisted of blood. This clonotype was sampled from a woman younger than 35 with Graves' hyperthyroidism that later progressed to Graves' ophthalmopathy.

This CDR3 reads CASSRLAANTGELFF. CDR3 DNA sequence: TGTGCCAGCAGTCGACTAGCGGCGAACACCGGGGAGCTGTTTTTT. The chain employs TRBV6-1 and TRBJ2-2, with 9 bases lining up with TRBD2. From germline, CDR1 is MNHNS and CDR2 SASEGT. The V gene end was trimmed by 5 bases and the J gene end by 0 bases; junction bases not matched to a gene: 1. CDR3 size: 15 residues.